Below, 17 T cell receptor beta chains from the same sample are listed, as sequenced in a study of shared clonotypes between healthy human individuals. Using immunoSEQ multiplex PCR, the repertoire was profiled, and TCRdb retains in-frame clones only, with some absent. The data contain a few million clones, around 90% of them singletons. Specimen: naive CD4+ T cells from PBMCs. Sample subset: CD45RA+ positively selected. The receptors originated from a young man in good health. Some clones in this sample may be carry-over from other donors' samples.

The CDR3 DNA follows: TGTGCCAGCAGTGAATACGGGACCCCCACAGATACGCAGTATTTT. Translated: CASSEYGTPTDTQYF. This chain uses TRBV6-4 with TRBJ2-3, with D perhaps given as TRBD1 or TRBD2 (5 bases each). The germline gives CDR1 MRHNA, CDR2 SNTAGT. The V gene lost 3 bases and the J gene lost 2 bases, with 12 bases spanning the gap. This CDR3 has 15 amino acids.

The chain recombines TRBV9 with TRBJ2-6; D uncertain. There are 14 residues in the CDR3. The V end lost 4 bases, the J end lost 4 bases, and 9 bases lay between the germline ends. Germline V gives CDR1 SGDLS, CDR2 YYNGEE. The CDR3 region is CASSTSYGANVLTF. The DNA for the CDR3 is TGTGCCAGCAGCACCAGTTACGGGGCCAACGTCCTGACTTTC.

This chain links TRBV15 with TRBJ1-4; maybe TRBD1 (5 bases). Trimming took 5 bases from V and 8 from J, leaving 12 bases between them. The CDR3 contains 13 residues. The germline V gene encodes CDR1 LNHNV and CDR2 YYDKDF (reference sequence). CDR3 amino acids: CATSDGGVEKLFF. The CDR3, as DNA: TGTGCCACCAGCGATGGGGGAGTCGAAAAACTGTTTTTT.

This rearrangement joins TRBV2 to TRBJ2-2; the match to TRBD1 covers 8 bases. The CDR3 runs to 15 residues. J lost 5 bases, V lost 6 bases, and 8 bases had no gene match. Germline assignment: CDR1 SNHLY and CDR2 FYNNEI. The CDR3 protein is CASRFAGGFTGELFF. The CDR3 coding sequence is TGTGCCAGCAGGTTCGCAGGGGGCTTTACCGGGGAGCTGTTTTTT. Complete variable domain (other parts from reference TRBV2 and TRBJ2-2): EPEVTQTPSHQVTQMGQEVILRCVPISNHLYFYWYRQILGQKVEFLVSFYNNEISEKSEIFDDQFSVERPDGSNFTLKIRSTKLEDSAMYFCASRFAGGFTGELFFGEGSRLTVL.

This chain uses TRBV7-3 with TRBJ2-7; 8 bases agree with TRBD2. Germline V CDR1 and CDR2: SGHTA, FQGTGA. The CDR3 loop spans 15 amino acids. The ends lost 5 bases at V and 2 bases at J; junction bases unmatched: 8. The CDR3 protein is CASSILAGSAYEQYF. CDR3 sequence (DNA): TGTGCCAGCAGCATCCTAGCGGGTTCCGCCTACGAGCAGTACTTC.

The gene calls are TRBV15 and TRBJ1-4; 7 nucleotides align to TRBD1. Germline V gene lookup returns CDR1 LNHNV and CDR2 YYDKDF (reference sequence). CDR3 length equals 16 residues. V lost 0 bases to trimming and J lost 8 bases; unmatched junction nucleotides: 9. As DNA, the CDR3 is TGTGCCACCAGCAGAGATCAGGGAGGGGGCAGGGAAAAACTGTTTTTT. Residues: CATSRDQGGGREKLFF.

The chain couples TRBV5-5 to TRBJ1-1, with D possibly being TRBD1 (5 bases). CDR3 length equals 15 residues. Trimming took 3 bases from V and 8 from J, leaving 20 bases between them. CDR1 is SGHKS, CDR2 YYEKEE, per germline (reference sequence). Here the CDR3 DNA reads TGTGCCAGCAGCTCCGGGGCTACCTCTCTCCGGGAAGCTTTCTTT. Its protein product is CASSSGATSLREAFF.

CDR3 in DNA: TGTGCCAGCAGCTTAGCGAAAGGAAACACCATATATTTT. Amino acid sequence: CASSLAKGNTIYF. This rearrangement joins TRBV7-9 to TRBJ1-3, with D unresolved. The CDR3 has 13 amino acids. The germline CDR1 and CDR2 sequences are SEHNR and FQNEAQ (reference sequence). V lost 0 bases, J lost 4 bases, and 4 bases lay in between.

The genes are TRBV5-1 and TRBJ1-4; 9 bases map to TRBD1. J gave up 5 bases and V 5 bases, and 13 bases lay outside the gene matches. This CDR3 has 17 residues. Germline V lookup: CDR1 SGHRS, CDR2 YFSETQ. CDR3 sequence (DNA): TGCGCCAGCAGTCCGGATCGGACGGACAGGGGAAATGAAAAACTGTTTTTT. Translated, it gives CASSPDRTDRGNEKLFF.

This chain connects TRBV27 to TRBJ2-1; D is undetermined. Germline V gives CDR1 MNHEY, CDR2 SMNVEV (reference sequence). V gave up 9 bases and J gave up 4 bases, with 16 bases separating them. There are 14 residues in the CDR3. The CDR3 protein is CASRRPDPYNEQFF. In nucleotides, the CDR3 is TGTGCCAGTAGACGCCCGGACCCTTACAATGAGCAGTTCTTC.

The chain employs TRBV21-1 and TRBJ2-7. TRBV21-1 constitutes a pseudogene. This CDR3 has 13 amino acids. CDR3 sequence: CASRPGARYEQYF. Written as DNA, the CDR3 is TGTGCCAGCAGACCCGGGGCCCGTTACGAGCAGTACTTC.

The chain combines TRBV4-3 with TRBJ2-1; 7 positions match TRBD1. Germline lookup yields CDR1 LGHNA and CDR2 YSLEER. J was trimmed by 7 bases and V by 1 base; bases with no gene match: 7. The CDR3 totals 15 residues. This CDR3 reads CASSQVLGGRNEQFF. The CDR3 bases are TGCGCCAGCAGCCAAGTATTAGGGGGCAGGAATGAGCAGTTCTTC.

With regard to this clone: The identical CDR3 is also encoded by other nucleotide sequences in the sample. The chain carries TRBV9 and TRBJ2-5; possible D gene TRBD1, 6 bases. Germline V lookup: CDR1 SGDLS, CDR2 YYNGEE. The CDR3 spans 14 residues. Trimming took off 2 bases at V and 2 bases at J, with 10 bases between the two ends. CDR3 residues: CASSVGQPQETQYF. CDR3 in DNA: TGTGCCAGCAGCGTCGGACAGCCACAAGAGACCCAGTACTTC.

V usage is TRBV18 and J usage is TRBJ1-3; TRBD1 aligns across 9 bases. The CDR3 has 18 amino acids. V lost 0 bases, J lost 0 bases, and 6 bases stayed unmatched. Germline-derived CDR1 and CDR2 are KGHSH and LQKENI. Here the CDR3 DNA reads TGTGCCAGCTCACCACCAAATGACAGGGGGTCCTCTGGAAACACCATATATTTT. Its translation: CASSPPNDRGSSGNTIYF.

For this clone: This sample also contains other DNA sequences that code for the same CDR3. The chain employs TRBV6-1 and TRBJ2-7; D is unresolved. The CDR3 covers 11 residues. The germline gives CDR1 MNHNS, CDR2 SASEGT. The V and J ends lost 9 bases and 2 bases respectively, with 8 bases between them. Written as DNA, the CDR3 is TGTGCCAGTTCCGCGGCCTACGAGCAGTACTTC. This translates into CASSAAYEQYF.

The rearrangement uses TRBV2 and TRBJ1-1; no clear D gene. Germline V lookup: CDR1 SNHLY, CDR2 FYNNEI. Trimming shortened V by 2 bases and J by 7 bases, and 14 bases separated the two germline ends. CDR3 size: 14 residues. The CDR3 DNA follows: TGTGCCAGCAGTGAACACCCGGGGTGGAGTGAAGCTTTCTTT. Its translation is CASSEHPGWSEAFF. Variable domain in full (rest from reference TRBV2 and TRBJ1-1): EPEVTQTPSHQVTQMGQEVILRCVPISNHLYFYWYRQILGQKVEFLVSFYNNEISEKSEIFDDQFSVERPDGSNFTLKIRSTKLEDSAMYFCASSEHPGWSEAFFGQGTRLTVV.

V and J are TRBV7-9 and TRBJ1-1; TRBD1 is a possible D gene (6 bases). V gave up 5 bases and J gave up 5 bases, with 9 bases separating them. Per the germline V gene, CDR1 is SEHNR and CDR2 is FQNEAQ (reference sequence). CDR3 length: 12 amino acids. CDR3 protein: CASSRTETEAFF. In nucleotides, the CDR3 is TGTGCCAGCAGCAGGACAGAAACTGAAGCTTTCTTT.